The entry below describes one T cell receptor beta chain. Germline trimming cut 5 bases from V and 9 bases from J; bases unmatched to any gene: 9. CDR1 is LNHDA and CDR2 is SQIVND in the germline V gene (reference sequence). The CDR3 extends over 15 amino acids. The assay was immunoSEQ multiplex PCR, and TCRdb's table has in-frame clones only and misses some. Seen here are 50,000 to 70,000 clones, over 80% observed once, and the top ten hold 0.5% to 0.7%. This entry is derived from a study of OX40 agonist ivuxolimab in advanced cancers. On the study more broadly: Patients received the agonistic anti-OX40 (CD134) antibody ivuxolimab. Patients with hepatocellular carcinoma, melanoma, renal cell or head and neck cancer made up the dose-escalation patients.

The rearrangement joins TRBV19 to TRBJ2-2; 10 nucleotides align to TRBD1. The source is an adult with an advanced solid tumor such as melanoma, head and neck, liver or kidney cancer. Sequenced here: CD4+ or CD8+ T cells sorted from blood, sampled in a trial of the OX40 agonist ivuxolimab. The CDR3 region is CASSAPGQGSRELFF. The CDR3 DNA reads TGTGCCAGTAGTGCCCCGGGACAGGGGAGCAGGGAGCTGTTTTTT. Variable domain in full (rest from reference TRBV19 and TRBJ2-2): DGGITQSPKYLFRKEGQNVTLSCEQNLNHDAMYWYRQDPGQGLRLIYYSQIVNDFQKGDIAEGYSVSREKKESFPLTVTSAQKNPTAFYLCASSAPGQGSRELFFGEGSRLTVL.